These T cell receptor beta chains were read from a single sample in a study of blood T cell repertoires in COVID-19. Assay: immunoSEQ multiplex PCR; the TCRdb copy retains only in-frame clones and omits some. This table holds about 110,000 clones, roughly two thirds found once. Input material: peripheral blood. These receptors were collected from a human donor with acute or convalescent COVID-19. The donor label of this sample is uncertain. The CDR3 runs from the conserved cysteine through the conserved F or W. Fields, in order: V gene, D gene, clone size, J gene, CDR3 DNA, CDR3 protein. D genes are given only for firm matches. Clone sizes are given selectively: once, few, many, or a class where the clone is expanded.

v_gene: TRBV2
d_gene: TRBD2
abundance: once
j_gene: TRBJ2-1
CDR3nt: TGTGCCAGCAGTGTGTCGGGGACTAGCGGGGGCAATGAGCAGTTCTTC
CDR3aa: CASSVSGTSGGNEQFF

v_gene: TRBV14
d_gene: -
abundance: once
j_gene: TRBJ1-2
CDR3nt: TGTGCCAGCAGCCGGAGTGGTAACTATGGCTACACCTTC
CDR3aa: CASSRSGNYGYTF

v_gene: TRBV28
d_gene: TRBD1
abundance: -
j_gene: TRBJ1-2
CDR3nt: TGTGCCAGCAGACGGGACAGGGGTGCCTATGGCTACACCTTC
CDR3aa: CASRRDRGAYGYTF

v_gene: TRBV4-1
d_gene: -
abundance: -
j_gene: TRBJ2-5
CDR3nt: TGCGCCAGCAGCCGGCTCGCCGCGGGGCAAGAGACCCAGTACTTC
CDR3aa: CASSRLAAGQETQYF

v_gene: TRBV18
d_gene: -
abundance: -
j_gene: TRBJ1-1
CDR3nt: TGTGCCAGCCGAGCAGGAAGCACTGAAGCTTTCTTT
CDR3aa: CASRAGSTEAFF

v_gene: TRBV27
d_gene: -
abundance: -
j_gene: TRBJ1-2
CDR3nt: TGTGCCAGCAGTTTGGAGGGAAACTATGGCTACACCTTC
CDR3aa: CASSLEGNYGYTF

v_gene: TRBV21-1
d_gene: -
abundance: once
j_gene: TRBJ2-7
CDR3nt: TGTGCCAGCAGCAAACTCAGAAGGACAGGGCGCACCTACGAGCAGTACTTC
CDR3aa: CASSKLRRTGRTYEQYF

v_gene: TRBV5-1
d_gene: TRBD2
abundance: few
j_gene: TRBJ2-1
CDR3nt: TGCGCCAGCAGCTTGGGACTAGCGGGGGGGCCCTGGAATGAGCAGTTCTTC
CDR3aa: CASSLGLAGGPWNEQFF

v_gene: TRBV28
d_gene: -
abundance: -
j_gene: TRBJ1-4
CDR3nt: TGTGCCAGCAGTGCCTGGGACACCACAAGAGGGGAAAAACTGTTTTTT
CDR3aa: CASSAWDTTRGEKLFF

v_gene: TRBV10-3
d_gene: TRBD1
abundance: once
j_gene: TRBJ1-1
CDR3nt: TGTGCCATCAGACCCGGACAGGGCTTGAACACTGAAGCTTTCTTT
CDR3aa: CAIRPGQGLNTEAFF

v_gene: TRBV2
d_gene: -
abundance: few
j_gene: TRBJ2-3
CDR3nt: TGTGCCAGCAGTGACCTCCTAATAACAGATACGCAGTATTTT
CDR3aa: CASSDLLITDTQYF

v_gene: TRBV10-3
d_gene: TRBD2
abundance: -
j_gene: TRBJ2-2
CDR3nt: TGTGCCATCAGTGGGACTAGCACCGGGGAGCTGTTTTTT
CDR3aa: CAISGTSTGELFF

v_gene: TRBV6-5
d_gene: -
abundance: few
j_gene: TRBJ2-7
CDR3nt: TGTGCCAGCAGAGAGCGAGCCTCCTACGAGCAGTACTTC
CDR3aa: CASRERASYEQYF

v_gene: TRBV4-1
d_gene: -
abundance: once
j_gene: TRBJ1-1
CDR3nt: TGCGCCAGCAGCCAAGTGTCGACAGACACTGAAGCTTTCTTT
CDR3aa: CASSQVSTDTEAFF

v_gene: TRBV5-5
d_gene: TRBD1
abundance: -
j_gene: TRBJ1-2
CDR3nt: TGTGCCAGCAGCAGACTTCAGGGGGCTGACTATGGCTACACCTTC
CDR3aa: CASSRLQGADYGYTF

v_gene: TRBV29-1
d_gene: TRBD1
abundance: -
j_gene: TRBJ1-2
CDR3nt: TGCAGCGTAGGGGGACAGGGACCTATCATCTATGGCTACACCTTC
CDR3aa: CSVGGQGPIIYGYTF

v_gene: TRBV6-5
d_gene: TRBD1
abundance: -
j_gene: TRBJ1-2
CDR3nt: TGTGCCAGCAGCCGGACAGGGGAGTATGGCTACACCTTC
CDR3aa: CASSRTGEYGYTF

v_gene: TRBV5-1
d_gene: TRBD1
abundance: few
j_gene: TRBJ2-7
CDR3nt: TGCGCCAGCAGCCCAGGGGGAGTTGACGACGAGCAGTACTTC
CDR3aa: CASSPGGVDDEQYF

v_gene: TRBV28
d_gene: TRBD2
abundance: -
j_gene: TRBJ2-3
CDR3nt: TGTGCCAGCAGTTTAGGTCCTATGGCGGGGGGGAACACAGATACGCAGTATTTT
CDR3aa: CASSLGPMAGGNTDTQYF

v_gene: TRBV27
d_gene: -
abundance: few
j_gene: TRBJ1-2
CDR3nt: TGTGCCAGCAGTCACCCCGGGGGAGGGGCGGAGGTCTATGGCTACACCTTC
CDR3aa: CASSHPGGGAEVYGYTF

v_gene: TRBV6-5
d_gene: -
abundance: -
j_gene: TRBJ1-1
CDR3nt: TGTGCCAGCCCAAGGGGAACTGAAGCTTTCTTT
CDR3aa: CASPRGTEAFF

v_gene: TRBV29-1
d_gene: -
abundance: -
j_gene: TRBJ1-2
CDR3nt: TGCAGCGTTGATAGTCTATTCTATGGCTACACCTTC
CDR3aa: CSVDSLFYGYTF

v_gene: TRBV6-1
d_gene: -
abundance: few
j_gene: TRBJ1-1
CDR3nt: TGTGCCAGCAGTGAAGCCTTCCGTGGCCCTGAAGCTTTCTTT
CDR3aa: CASSEAFRGPEAFF

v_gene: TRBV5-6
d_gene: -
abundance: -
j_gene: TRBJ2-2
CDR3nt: TGTGCCAGCAGCTATCGGGTCACCGCGAACACCGGGGAGCTGTTTTTT
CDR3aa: CASSYRVTANTGELFF

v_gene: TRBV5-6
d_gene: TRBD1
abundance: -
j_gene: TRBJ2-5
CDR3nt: TGTGCCAGCAGCTTGGGCGGGACAGGGTATCTGGAGACCCAGTACTTC
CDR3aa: CASSLGGTGYLETQYF

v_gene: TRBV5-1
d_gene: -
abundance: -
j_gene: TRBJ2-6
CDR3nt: TGCGCCAGCAGCTTGACCGCCAGGGCTGGGGCCAACGTCCTGACTTTC
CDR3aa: CASSLTARAGANVLTF

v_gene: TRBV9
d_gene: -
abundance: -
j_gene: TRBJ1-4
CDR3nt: TGTGCCAGCAGCGTAGACAGGGACCCAACTAATGAAAAACTGTTTTTT
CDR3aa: CASSVDRDPTNEKLFF

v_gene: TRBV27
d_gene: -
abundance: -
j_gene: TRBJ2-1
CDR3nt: TGTGCCAGCAGTCCCCCCGGACAGGGAGGGAATGAGCAGTTCTTC
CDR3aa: CASSPPGQGGNEQFF

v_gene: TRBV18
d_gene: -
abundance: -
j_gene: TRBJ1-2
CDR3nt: TGTGCCAGCTCACTACGAGAGGGCCATGGCTACACCTTC
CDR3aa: CASSLREGHGYTF

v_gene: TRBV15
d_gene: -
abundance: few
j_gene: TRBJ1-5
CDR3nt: TGTGCCACCAGCAGAGAGCGGGGGGGCAATCAGCCCCAGCATTTT
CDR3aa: CATSRERGGNQPQHF

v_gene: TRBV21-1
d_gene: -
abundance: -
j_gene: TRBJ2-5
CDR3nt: TGTGCCAGCAGCAAAACGGGGCATCGGAAAGGGGGCCGAGAGACCCAGTACTTC
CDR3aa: CASSKTGHRKGGRETQYF

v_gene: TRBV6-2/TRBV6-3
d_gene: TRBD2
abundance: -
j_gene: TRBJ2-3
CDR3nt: TGTGCCAGCAGTTACTCGGCTAGCGGGAGGACAGATACGCAGTATTTT
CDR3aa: CASSYSASGRTDTQYF

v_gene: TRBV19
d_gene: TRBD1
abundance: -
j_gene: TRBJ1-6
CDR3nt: TGTGCCAGTAGCGCCAGACAGGGGATAAATTCACCCCTCCACTTT
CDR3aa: CASSARQGINSPLHF

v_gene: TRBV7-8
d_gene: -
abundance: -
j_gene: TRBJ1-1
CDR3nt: TGTGCCAGCAGCTTTCAAGGACAGTTGAACACTGAAGCTTTCTTT
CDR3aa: CASSFQGQLNTEAFF

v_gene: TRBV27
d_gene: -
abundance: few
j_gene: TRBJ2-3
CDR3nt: TGTGCCAGCAGTCCCGGGCTGAGGTCAGGGAAGCATGTGGGACTTACAACAGATACGCAGTATTTT
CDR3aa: CASSPGLRSGKHVGLTTDTQYF

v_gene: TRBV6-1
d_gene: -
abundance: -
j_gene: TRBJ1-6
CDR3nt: TGTGCCAGCAGTGAGAGGGAAAATTCACCCCTCCACTTT
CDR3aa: CASSERENSPLHF

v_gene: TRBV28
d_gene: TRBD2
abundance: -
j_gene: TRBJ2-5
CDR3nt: TGTGCCAGCAGTTTGGCGCGGGGGGGCGAGGAGACCCAGTACTTC
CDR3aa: CASSLARGGEETQYF

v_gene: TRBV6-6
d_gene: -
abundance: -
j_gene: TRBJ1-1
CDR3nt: TGTGCCAGCAGTTCCGGGTATAACACTGAAGCTTTCTTT
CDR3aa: CASSSGYNTEAFF

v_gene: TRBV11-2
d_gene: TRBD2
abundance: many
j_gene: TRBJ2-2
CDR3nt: TGTGCCAGCAGCCGCCTTAGCGGGGGGGCCGGGGAGCTGTTTTTT
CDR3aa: CASSRLSGGAGELFF

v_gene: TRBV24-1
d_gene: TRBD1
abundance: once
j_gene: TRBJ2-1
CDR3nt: TGTGCCACCAGTGATCCAAACCCGGGACAGGGGGCCAATGAGCAGTTCTTC
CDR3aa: CATSDPNPGQGANEQFF

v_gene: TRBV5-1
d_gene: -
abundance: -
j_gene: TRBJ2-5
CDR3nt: TGCGCCAGCAGCTTCACAGAAGAGACCCAGTACTTC
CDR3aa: CASSFTEETQYF

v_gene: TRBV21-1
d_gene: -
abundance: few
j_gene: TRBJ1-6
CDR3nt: TGTGCCAGCAGCAAAGGGGACAGGGGGAGAGGTTCACCCCTCCACTTT
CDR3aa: CASSKGDRGRGSPLHF

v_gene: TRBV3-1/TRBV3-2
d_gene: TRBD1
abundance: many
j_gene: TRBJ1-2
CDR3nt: TGTGCCAGCAGCCAAGTAGGGACAGGGGACTATGGCTACACCTTC
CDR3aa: CASSQVGTGDYGYTF

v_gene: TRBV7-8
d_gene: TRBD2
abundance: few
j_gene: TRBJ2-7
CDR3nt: TGTGCCAGCAGCTTAGAGGGTGGACTAGCGGGGGTCGAGCAGTACTTC
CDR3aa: CASSLEGGLAGVEQYF

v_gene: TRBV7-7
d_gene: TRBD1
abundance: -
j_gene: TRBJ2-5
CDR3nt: TGTGCTAGCAGTACTACCGGGACAGCCCAAGAGACCCAGTACTTC
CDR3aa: CASSTTGTAQETQYF

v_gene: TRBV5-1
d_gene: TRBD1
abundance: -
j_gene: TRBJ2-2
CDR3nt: TGCGCCAGCAGCACCGGGACAGGGATCACCGGGGAGCTGTTTTTT
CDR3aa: CASSTGTGITGELFF

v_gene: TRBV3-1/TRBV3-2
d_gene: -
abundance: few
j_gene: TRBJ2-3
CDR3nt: TGTGCCAGCAGCCCAGGAGGACAGAGCACAGATACGCAGTATTTT
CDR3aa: CASSPGGQSTDTQYF

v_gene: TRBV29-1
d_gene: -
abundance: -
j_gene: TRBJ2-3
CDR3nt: TGCAGCGTTGAGGCTTCTAGGGGTCCAGATACGCAGTATTTT
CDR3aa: CSVEASRGPDTQYF

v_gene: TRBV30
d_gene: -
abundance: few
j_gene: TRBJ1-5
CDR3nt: TGTGCCTGGAGTGTGCAGGGTCAGCCCCAGCATTTT
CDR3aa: CAWSVQGQPQHF

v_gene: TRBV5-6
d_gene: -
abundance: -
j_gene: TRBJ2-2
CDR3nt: TGTGCCAGCAGCCAGATCCCCCCAGGGCCCCTAAGCACCGGGGAGCTGTTTTTT
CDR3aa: CASSQIPPGPLSTGELFF

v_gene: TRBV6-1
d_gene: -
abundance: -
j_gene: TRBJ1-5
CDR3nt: TGTGCCAGCAGTGAATTGACTGATAGCAATCAGCCCCAGCATTTT
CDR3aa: CASSELTDSNQPQHF

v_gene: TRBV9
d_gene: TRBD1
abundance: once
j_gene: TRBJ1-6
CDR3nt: TGTGCCAGCAGCAAAGGGACAGGGAATTCACCCCTCCACTTT
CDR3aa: CASSKGTGNSPLHF